This T cell receptor beta chain was captured by sequencing in a study of PD-L1 blockade in urothelial cancer (dated by TCRdb to the late 2010s). About the full investigation: Therapy was started at some point between 2014 and 2016 for all patients, and atezolizumab 1,200 mg was administered intravenously every 3 weeks. About 85% of the roughly 29 patients were identified as males with urothelial cancer of bladder origin, and a prior smoking history was reported by 18 of 29 patients. An ECOG performance status of 0 or 1 was recorded for the patients, and 0 to 3 prior chemotherapy regimens had been received by the patients. Blood samples were analyzed 3 weeks after the start of treatment (second dose) and 6 weeks after the start of treatment. Blood samples gave median yields of roughly 150,000 T cells and 82,636 unique TCRs, along with a median clonality of around 0.08. Somatic, immune and clinical correlates of response to PD-L1 blockade with atezolizumab in urothelial cancer were the focus of an exploratory multi-omic analysis. Pretreatment tumor samples, along with matched peripheral blood collected serially before and after atezolizumab treatment, underwent TCR sequencing. Durable clinical benefit was defined as progression-free survival longer than 6 months, and TCR features were also tested against progression-free and overall survival. In the same patients, pretreatment tumors underwent whole exome sequencing and RNA sequencing in addition to TCR sequencing. Ten or so patients reached durable clinical benefit, while 20 to 25 patients did not. Some 30 patients had pretreatment blood TCR-seq, roughly 24 had at least one posttreatment blood collection, and roughly 24 had tumor TCR-seq.

CDR3 length: 15 amino acids, cysteine to phenylalanine. Only the CDR3 region is kept as DNA, spanning 45 bases read in frame from base 1. V trim: 4 bases; J trim: 1 base; unmatched bases: 1. The germline V gene (reference sequence) yields LNHDA for CDR1 and SQIVND for CDR2. With regard to this clone: The antigen it binds to is not known. No base-level quality is on record; no much larger clone is a single base apart.

Each PCR received spiked-in synthetic TCR analog templates so that absolute template abundance could be estimated from read counts. The immunoSEQ assay used bias-controlled V and J gene primers to amplify TCRbeta CDR3 regions from genomic DNA. Sequencing of rearranged TCRbeta segments was done at approximately 20X coverage. The authors processed their data as follows. Clustering was used to correct sequencing errors, and CDR3s were annotated against IMGT to assign V, D and J genes. Downstream analyses used only productive TCRbeta rearrangements and left out out-of-frame or stop-codon sequences. Clonality was calculated as one minus the Shannon entropy normalized by the log of the number of unique productive sequences. Fisher's exact test with Benjamini-Hochberg correction, using a cutoff of adjusted p below 0.01, was how clones that differed between time points or between blood and tumor were identified. The immuneACCESS repertoire file appears here via TCRdb, limited to in-frame rearrangements. These files lack a portion of the clones; in checked studies, under half of the deficit traces to unresolved V genes, and the cause of the others is not known. The V and J calls and clone size come from that table; D and trimming were worked out from the DNA. The sample yields 100,000 or so clones; approximately 86% were counted once. The biggest ten clones account for about 2.4% of the sample.

The cohort comprised around 31 patients with locally advanced or metastatic urothelial carcinoma treated at Memorial Sloan Kettering on a trial protocol. Peripheral blood mononuclear cells were collected from each patient pretreatment and during treatment, giving between 1 and 8 total time points per patient. The Qiagen DNeasy Blood extraction kit was used to purify genomic DNA from total PBMCs and tumor samples. PBMCs were collected pretreatment and during treatment and were isolated and stored as previously described. Beyond this particular receptor, the publication reports: Small sample size (n of about 30) and many exploratory analyses mean the results are intended to be hypothesis-generating. Greater expansion of tumor-associated TCR clones in peripheral blood 3 weeks after the start of treatment was observed in patients with durable benefit (n of about 20, p = 0.022). Improved progression-free and overall survival was found to be associated with pretreatment peripheral blood TCR clonality below the median.

The origin of this receptor is a man aged 50 or older with urothelial cancer. Here the sequenced sample was PBMCs, taken around atezolizumab (anti-PD-L1) treatment. The rearranged segments are TRBV19 and TRBJ2-3; 11 nucleotides in the junction match TRBD2. The DNA sequence follows: TGTGCCAGTAGTACGGGACTAGCGGGCACAGATACGCAGTATTTT. It translates to CASSTGLAGTDTQYF.